The next 3 T cell receptor beta chains were all read from a single sample in a study of T cell repertoires in cytomegalovirus infection. These receptors have no known antigen. One entry per CDR3 protein, called by TCRdb with MiXCR from the reads. The table shows roughly 500,000 distinct CDR3 sequences, with around 30% occurring only once. Sequencing used cultured PBMCs, obtained from culture after CMV antigen stimulation. The receptors were sampled from a human donor in good health (CMV status not recorded). Some clones in this sample may be carry-over from other donors' samples.

CDR3 in amino acids: CASSDRGRPGYTF. In DNA, the CDR3 is TGTGCCAGCAGCGACAGGGGACGCCCCGGCTACACCTTC. The J gene is TRBJ1-2, the V gene TRBV6-5, with 8 bases that match TRBD1. Germline assignment: CDR1 MNHEY and CDR2 SVGAGI. This CDR3 is 13 amino acids long. Unmatched junction bases numbered 8, after V lost 6 bases and J lost 8 bases.

This clonotype was found many times. The genes are TRBV7-2 and TRBJ2-3, with TRBD1 as a possible D gene (6 bases). The V gene's germline CDR1 is SGHTA and CDR2 FQGNSA. Trimming left V 5 bases short and J 0 bases short, with 12 bases between. There are 15 residues in the CDR3. The CDR3 loop reads CASSGDRSSTDTQYF. CDR3 DNA sequence: TGTGCCAGCAGCGGCGACAGGAGCAGCACAGATACGCAGTATTTT.

V usage is TRBV11-3 and J usage is TRBJ2-2; TRBD2 matches at 10 bases. J was trimmed by 6 bases and V by 4 bases; bases with no gene match: 11. The CDR3 has 17 residues. Germline V gene lookup returns CDR1 SGHNT and CDR2 YENEEA. The CDR3 nucleotides are TGTGCCAGCAGCTATGACCCTCTAGCGGGAGTGCCCGGGGAGCTGTTTTTT. Translation gives CASSYDPLAGVPGELFF.